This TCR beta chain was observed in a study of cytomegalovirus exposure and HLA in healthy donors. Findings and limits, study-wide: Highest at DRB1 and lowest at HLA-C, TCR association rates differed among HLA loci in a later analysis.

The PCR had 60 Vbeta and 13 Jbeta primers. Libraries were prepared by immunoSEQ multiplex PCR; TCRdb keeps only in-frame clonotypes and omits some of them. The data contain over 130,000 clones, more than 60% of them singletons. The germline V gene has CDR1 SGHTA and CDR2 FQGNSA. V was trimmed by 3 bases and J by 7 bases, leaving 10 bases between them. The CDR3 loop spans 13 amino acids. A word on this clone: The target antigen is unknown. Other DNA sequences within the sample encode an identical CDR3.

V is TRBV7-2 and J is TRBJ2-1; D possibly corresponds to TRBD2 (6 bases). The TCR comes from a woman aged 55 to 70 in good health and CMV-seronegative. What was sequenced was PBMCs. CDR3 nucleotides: TGTGCCAGCAGCTTGGCGGGGTTAAATGAGCAGTTCTTC. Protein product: CASSLAGLNEQFF.